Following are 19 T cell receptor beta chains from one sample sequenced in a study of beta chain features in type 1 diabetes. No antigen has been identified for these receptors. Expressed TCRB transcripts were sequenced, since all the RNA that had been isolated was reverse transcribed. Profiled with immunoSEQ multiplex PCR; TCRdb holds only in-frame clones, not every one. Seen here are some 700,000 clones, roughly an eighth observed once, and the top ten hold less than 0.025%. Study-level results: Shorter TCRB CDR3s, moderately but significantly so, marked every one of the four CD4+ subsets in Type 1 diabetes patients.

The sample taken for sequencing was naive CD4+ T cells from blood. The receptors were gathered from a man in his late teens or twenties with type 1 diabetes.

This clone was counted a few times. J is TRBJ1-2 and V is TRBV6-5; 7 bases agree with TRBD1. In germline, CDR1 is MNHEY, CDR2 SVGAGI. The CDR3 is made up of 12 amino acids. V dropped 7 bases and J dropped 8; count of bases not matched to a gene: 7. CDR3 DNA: TGTGCCAGCACACAGGGGATGGGCGGCTACACCTTC. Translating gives CASTQGMGGYTF.

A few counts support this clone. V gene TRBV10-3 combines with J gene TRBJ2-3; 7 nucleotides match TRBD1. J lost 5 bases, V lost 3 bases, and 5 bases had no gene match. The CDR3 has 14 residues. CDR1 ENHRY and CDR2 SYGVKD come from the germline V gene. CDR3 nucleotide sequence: TGTGCCATCAGTGAAAGACAGGGAGTAGATACGCAGTATTTT. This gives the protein CAISERQGVDTQYF.

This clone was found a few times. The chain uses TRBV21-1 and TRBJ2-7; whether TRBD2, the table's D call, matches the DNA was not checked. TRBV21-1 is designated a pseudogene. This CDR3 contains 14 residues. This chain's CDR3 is CASSKAQRGWEQYF. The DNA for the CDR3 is TGTGCCAGCAGCAAAGCGCAGCGGGGTTGGGAGCAGTACTTC.

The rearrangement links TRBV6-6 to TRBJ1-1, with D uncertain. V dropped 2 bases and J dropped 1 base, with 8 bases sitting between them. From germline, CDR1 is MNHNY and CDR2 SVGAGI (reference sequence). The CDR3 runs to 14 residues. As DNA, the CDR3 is TGTGCCAGCAGTTACCTCGGGCAGAACACTGAAGCTTTCTTT. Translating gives CASSYLGQNTEAFF.

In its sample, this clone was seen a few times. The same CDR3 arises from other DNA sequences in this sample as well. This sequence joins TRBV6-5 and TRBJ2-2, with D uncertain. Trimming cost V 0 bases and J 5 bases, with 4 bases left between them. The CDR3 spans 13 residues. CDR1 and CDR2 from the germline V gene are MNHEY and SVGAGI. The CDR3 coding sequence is TGTGCCAGCAGTTACTCGGTTACCGGGGAGCTGTTTTTT. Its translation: CASSYSVTGELFF.

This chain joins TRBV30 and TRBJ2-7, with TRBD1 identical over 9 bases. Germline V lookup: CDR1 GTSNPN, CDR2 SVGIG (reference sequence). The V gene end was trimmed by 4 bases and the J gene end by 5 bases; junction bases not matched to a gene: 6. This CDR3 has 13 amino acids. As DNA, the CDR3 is TGTGCCTGGAAGGGACAGGGTGTCCACGAGCAGTACTTC. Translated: CAWKGQGVHEQYF.

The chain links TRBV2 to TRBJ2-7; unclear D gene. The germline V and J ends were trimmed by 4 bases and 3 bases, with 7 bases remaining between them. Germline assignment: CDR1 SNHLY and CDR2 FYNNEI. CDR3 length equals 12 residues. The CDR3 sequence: CASSVENYEQYF. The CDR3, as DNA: TGTGCCAGCAGTGTGGAGAACTACGAGCAGTACTTC. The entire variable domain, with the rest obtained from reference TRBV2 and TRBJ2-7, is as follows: EPEVTQTPSHQVTQMGQEVILRCVPISNHLYFYWYRQILGQKVEFLVSFYNNEISEKSEIFDDQFSVERPDGSNFTLKIRSTKLEDSAMYFCASSVENYEQYFGPGTRLTVT.

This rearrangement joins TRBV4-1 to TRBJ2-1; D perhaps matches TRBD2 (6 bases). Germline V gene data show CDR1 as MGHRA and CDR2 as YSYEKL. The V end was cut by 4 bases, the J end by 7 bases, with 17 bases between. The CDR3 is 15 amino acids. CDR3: CASSRLGLAINEQFF. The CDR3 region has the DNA TGCGCCAGCAGCCGGCTAGGGCTAGCGATTAATGAGCAGTTCTTC.

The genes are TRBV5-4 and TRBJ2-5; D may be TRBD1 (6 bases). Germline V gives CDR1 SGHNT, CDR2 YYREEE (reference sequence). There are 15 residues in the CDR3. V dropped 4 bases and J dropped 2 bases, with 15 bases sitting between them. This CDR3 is CASSPRTDLQETQYF. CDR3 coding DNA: TGTGCCAGCAGCCCCCGGACAGATTTACAAGAGACCCAGTACTTC.

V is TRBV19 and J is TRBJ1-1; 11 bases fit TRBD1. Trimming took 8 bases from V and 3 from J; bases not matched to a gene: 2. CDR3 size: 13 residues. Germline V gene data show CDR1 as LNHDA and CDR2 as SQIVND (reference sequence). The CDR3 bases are TGTGCCAGTTCGGGACAGGGGGACACTGAAGCTTTCTTT. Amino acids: CASSGQGDTEAFF.

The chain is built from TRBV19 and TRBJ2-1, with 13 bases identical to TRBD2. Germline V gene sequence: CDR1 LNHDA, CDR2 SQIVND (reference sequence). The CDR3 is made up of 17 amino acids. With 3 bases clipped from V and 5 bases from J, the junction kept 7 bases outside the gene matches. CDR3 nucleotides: TGTGCCAGTAGTATCTCCCAGGGACTAGCGGGGCACAATGAGCAGTTCTTC. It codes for CASSISQGLAGHNEQFF. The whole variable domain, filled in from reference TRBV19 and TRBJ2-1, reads DGGITQSPKYLFRKEGQNVTLSCEQNLNHDAMYWYRQDPGQGLRLIYYSQIVNDFQKGDIAEGYSVSREKKESFPLTVTSAQKNPTAFYLCASSISQGLAGHNEQFFGPGTRLTVL.

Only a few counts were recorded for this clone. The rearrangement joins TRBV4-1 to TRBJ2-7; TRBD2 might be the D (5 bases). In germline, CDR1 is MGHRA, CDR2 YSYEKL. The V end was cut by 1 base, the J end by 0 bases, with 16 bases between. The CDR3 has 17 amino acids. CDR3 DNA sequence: TGCGCCAGCAGCCAAGGGGAGATTGGTCGGGTCTCCTACGAGCAGTACTTC. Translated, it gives CASSQGEIGRVSYEQYF.

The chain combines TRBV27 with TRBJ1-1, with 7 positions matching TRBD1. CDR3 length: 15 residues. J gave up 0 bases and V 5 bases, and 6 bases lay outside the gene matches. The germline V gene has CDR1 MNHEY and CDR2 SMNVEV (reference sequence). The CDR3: CASSAWTGVNTEAFF. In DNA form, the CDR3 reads TGTGCCAGCAGTGCGTGGACAGGAGTGAACACTGAAGCTTTCTTT.

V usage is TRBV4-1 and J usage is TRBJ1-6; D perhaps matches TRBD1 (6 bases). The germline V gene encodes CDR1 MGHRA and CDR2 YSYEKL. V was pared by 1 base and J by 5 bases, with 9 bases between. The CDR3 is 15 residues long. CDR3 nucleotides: TGCGCCAGCAGCCAAGGTGGACAGAATAATTCACCCCTCCACTTT. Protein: CASSQGGQNNSPLHF.

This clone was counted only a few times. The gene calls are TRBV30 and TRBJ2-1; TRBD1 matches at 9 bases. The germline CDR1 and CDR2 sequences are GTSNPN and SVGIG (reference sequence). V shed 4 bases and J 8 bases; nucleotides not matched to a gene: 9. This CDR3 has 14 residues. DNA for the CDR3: TGTGCCTGGAACTCGGGACAGGGTGCCCATGAGCAGTTCTTC. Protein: CAWNSGQGAHEQFF.

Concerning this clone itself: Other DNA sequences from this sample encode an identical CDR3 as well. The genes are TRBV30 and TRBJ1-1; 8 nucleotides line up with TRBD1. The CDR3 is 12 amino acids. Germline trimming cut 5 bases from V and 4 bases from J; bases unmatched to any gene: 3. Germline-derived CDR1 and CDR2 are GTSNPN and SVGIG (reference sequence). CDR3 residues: CAWGTGGTEAFF. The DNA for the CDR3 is TGTGCCTGGGGTACAGGGGGCACTGAAGCTTTCTTT.

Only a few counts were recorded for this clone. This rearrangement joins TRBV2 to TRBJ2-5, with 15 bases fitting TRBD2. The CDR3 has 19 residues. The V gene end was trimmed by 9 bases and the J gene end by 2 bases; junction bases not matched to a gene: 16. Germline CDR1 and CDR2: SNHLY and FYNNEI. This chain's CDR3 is CASPMNRTSGGARQETQYF. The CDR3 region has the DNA TGTGCCAGTCCTATGAATCGGACTAGCGGGGGGGCGCGGCAAGAGACCCAGTACTTC. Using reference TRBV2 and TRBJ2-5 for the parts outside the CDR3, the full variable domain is EPEVTQTPSHQVTQMGQEVILRCVPISNHLYFYWYRQILGQKVEFLVSFYNNEISEKSEIFDDQFSVERPDGSNFTLKIRSTKLEDSAMYFCASPMNRTSGGARQETQYFGPGTRLLVL.

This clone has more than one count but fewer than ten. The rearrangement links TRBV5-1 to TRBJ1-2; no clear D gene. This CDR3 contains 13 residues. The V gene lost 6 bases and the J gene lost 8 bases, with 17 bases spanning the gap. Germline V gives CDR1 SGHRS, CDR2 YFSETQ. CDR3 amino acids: CASTPARFWGYTF. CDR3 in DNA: TGCGCCAGCACCCCGGCACGTTTTTGGGGCTACACCTTC. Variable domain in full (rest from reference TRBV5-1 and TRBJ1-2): KAGVTQTPRYLIKTRGQQVTLSCSPISGHRSVSWYQQTPGQGLQFLFEYFSETQRNKGNFPGRFSGRQFSNSRSEMNVSTLELGDSALYLCASTPARFWGYTFGSGTRLTVV.

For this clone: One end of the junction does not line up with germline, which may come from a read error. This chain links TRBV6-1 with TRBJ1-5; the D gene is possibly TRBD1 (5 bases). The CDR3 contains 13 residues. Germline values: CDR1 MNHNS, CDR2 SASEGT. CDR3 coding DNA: TGTGCCAGCAACGGAGACAGTAATCGGCCCCAGCATTTT. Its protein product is CASNGDSNRPQHF.